These 2 T cell receptor beta chains were all obtained from the same sample, sequenced in a study of identical twins. TCRdb fed the 5' RACE reads into MiXCR, producing one record per CDR3 protein. The sample lists some 500,000 distinct CDR3 sequences; 20% to 25% were seen once. These data also featured in a second study, about T cells expressing NK-cell markers.

Sequenced sample: CD4+ T cells sorted from blood. These receptors originate from a young woman in good health.

This clonotype came up many times. The rearrangement links TRBV7-2 to TRBJ1-2; D unclear. Germline CDR1 is SGHTA and CDR2 is FQGNSA. The CDR3 extends over 11 amino acids. Trimming took off 6 bases at V and 3 bases at J, with 5 bases between the two ends. The CDR3 nucleotides read TGTGCCAGCAGTTTACACTATGGCTACACCTTC. Translation gives CASSLHYGYTF.

The sample holds many counts of this clonotype. J is TRBJ1-6 and V is TRBV27; D ambiguous. Germline V gene lookup returns CDR1 MNHEY and CDR2 SMNVEV (reference sequence). V lost 3 bases and J 6 bases, leaving 3 bases between the germline ends. This CDR3 comprises 12 residues. Written as DNA, the CDR3 is TGTGCCAGCAGTTTCGGTAATTCACCCCTCCACTTT. Translated, it gives CASSFGNSPLHF.